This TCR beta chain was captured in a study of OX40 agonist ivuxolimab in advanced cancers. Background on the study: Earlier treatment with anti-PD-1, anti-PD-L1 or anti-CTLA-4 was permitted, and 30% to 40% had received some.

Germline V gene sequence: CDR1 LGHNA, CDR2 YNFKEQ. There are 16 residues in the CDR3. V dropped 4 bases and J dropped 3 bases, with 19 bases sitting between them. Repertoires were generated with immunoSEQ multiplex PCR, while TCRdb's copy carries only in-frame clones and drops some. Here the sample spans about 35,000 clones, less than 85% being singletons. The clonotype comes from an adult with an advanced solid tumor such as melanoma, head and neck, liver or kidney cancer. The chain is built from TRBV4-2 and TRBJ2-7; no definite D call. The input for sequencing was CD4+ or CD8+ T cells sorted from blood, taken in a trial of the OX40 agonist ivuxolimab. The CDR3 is CASSLFSDALGYEQYF. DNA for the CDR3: TGTGCCAGCAGCCTCTTTTCAGACGCTTTGGGCTACGAGCAGTACTTC.